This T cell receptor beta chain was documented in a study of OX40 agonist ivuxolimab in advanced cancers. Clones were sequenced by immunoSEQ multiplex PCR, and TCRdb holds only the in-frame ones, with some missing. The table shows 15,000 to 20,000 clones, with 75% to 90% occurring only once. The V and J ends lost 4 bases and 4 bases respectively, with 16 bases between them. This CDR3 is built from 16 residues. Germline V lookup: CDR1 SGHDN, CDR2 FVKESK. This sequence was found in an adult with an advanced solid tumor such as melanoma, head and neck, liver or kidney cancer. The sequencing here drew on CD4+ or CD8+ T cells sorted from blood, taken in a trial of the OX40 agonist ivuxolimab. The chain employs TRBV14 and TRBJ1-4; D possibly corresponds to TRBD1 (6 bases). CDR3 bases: TGTGCCAGCAGCCGAGCCACGGGGGGCATTAATGAAAAACTGTTTTTT. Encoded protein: CASSRATGGINEKLFF.